The rows below give T cell receptor beta chains drawn from one sample of a study of neurological immune-mediated disorders. One entry per CDR3 protein results from TCRdb running MiXCR on the 5' RACE reads. The table records roughly 36,000 distinct CDR3 sequences, around 7% of them present only once. What was sequenced was CD4+ T cells from blood. These receptors were obtained from a man between 50 and 59 years old in good health. CDR3s leave out the opening cysteine and the closing phenylalanine or tryptophan.

j_call v_call cdr3_aa
TRBJ2-2 TRBV5-4 ASSILAGKNTGELF
TRBJ2-7 TRBV20-1 SATPGYEQY
TRBJ1-4 TRBV5-1 ASSLIQGGEKLF
TRBJ2-7 TRBV6-2/TRBV6-3 ASSQAVRTYEQY
TRBJ2-7 TRBV6-4 ASSVRWGQGALGGDPTTYEQY
TRBJ1-2 TRBV30 AWGQGEGTYGYT
TRBJ2-5 TRBV4-1 ASSHDTGTAVETQY
TRBJ2-7 TRBV28 ASSKILGTSGRVRSYEQY
TRBJ2-1 TRBV12-3/TRBV12-4 ASRVSGPSYNEQF
TRBJ2-3 TRBV7-9 ASSPPGERSTDTQY
TRBJ2-1 TRBV4-1 ASSQPRGLRL
TRBJ2-7 TRBV30 AWSVGSPYEQY
TRBJ2-5 TRBV4-3 ASSHTPRTQTQY
TRBJ2-7 TRBV7-9 ASSFHGYDEQY
TRBJ2-2 TRBV5-6 ASSLVDRGTGELF
TRBJ2-4 TRBV18 ASSPRRGANIQY
TRBJ1-1 TRBV5-1 ASSFDNQAF